This TCR beta chain was profiled in a study of blood T cell repertoires in COVID-19. Two negative PCRs, clearance, or symptom resolution characterized the recovered Cohort 3 donors. The protocol was immunoSEQ multiplex PCR, while the TCRdb copy is restricted to in-frame clones and leaves out a portion. The sample consists of roughly 160,000 clones, less than 85% of them appearing once. The V end lost 6 bases, the J end lost 10 bases, and 13 bases lay between the germline ends. This CDR3 comprises 13 residues. The sequence derives from a man over 45 who had recovered from COVID-19. This chain uses TRBV12-3 or TRBV12-4 with TRBJ1-6; no clear D gene. The specimen was PBMCs or T cells enriched from blood (not recorded which). CDR3 bases: TGTGCCAGCAGCCCGGGTATAGGCTCACCCCTCCACTTT. Its protein product is CASSPGIGSPLHF.